This T cell receptor beta chain was obtained from a study of shared clonotypes between healthy human individuals. Only in-frame clones appear in the TCRdb table, and some are missing; sequencing was by immunoSEQ multiplex PCR. The sample gives about 690,000 clones, around 90% of which show up once; more than 30% is in the top ten. The germline CDR1 and CDR2 sequences are MNHNY and SVGAGI (reference sequence). This CDR3 spans 16 amino acids. Losses at the gene ends were 7 bases for V and 4 bases for J; bases not matched to a gene: 9. In its sample, this clone was seen a few times. As yet, its antigen is unknown. Study-level findings and limits: Clonotype sharing among donors, it was expected, would be affected by sequencing depth.

The chain has TRBV6-6 and TRBJ2-5, with 13 bases that match TRBD2. This clonotype originated in a man aged 18 to 29 in good health. Some clones in this sample may be carry-over from other donors' samples. The sample taken for sequencing was memory CD8+ T cells from PBMCs. Subset indicated: CD45RO+ cells pooled with CCR7-negative TemRA cells. CDR3 in amino acids: CASIPGLAGDRETQYF. The CDR3 bases are TGTGCCAGCATCCCCGGACTAGCGGGGGACCGAGAGACCCAGTACTTC.